The 9 T cell receptor beta chains below all came from one sample that was sequenced in a study of T cell responses to AZD1222 COVID-19 vaccine. Only in-frame clones appear in the TCRdb table, and some are missing; sequencing was by immunoSEQ multiplex PCR. The sample has 100,000 to 150,000 clones; about 90% are singletons. The sequencing here drew on peripheral blood, taken on day 0 of AZD1222 vaccination. The receptors stem from an adult in good health.

On this clone itself: A read error may produce the germline difference seen at one junction end. The chain links TRBV19 to TRBJ2-2, with D hard to call. CDR1 and CDR2 (germline): LNHDA, SQIVND (reference sequence). The CDR3 totals 14 residues. CDR3 protein: CASSIRTKTGELFF. DNA of the CDR3: TGTGCCAGTAGTATTAGGACGAAGACCGGGGAGCTGTTTTTT.

This chain's CDR3 is CASSKAQGRMDRGTDTQYF. The CDR3 DNA reads as TGTGCCAGCAGCAAAGCGCAGGGTAGAATGGACAGGGGCACAGATACGCAGTATTTT. V and J are TRBV21-1 and TRBJ2-3; the table names TRBD1, a call not compared with the DNA. TRBV21-1 is described as a pseudogene. The CDR3 consists of 19 residues.

The chain joins TRBV7-9 to TRBJ2-2, with D maybe TRBD2 (7 bases). Trimming took 5 bases from V and 5 from J, leaving 21 bases between them. The germline CDR1 and CDR2 sequences are SEHNR and FQNEAQ (reference sequence). This CDR3 has 17 amino acids. The CDR3 DNA is TGTGCCAGCAGCCCGATGCTAGCGGTCAGGGGAACCGGGGAGCTGTTTTTT. Its protein product is CASSPMLAVRGTGELFF.

This clone is labeled as medium-sized. The CDR3 nucleotides read TGTGCCAGCAGCCCCGGACAGGGATCAGATACGCAGTATTTT. Its protein is CASSPGQGSDTQYF. The chain couples TRBV3-1 (or the pseudogene TRBV3-2) to TRBJ2-3; 8 bases agree with TRBD1. Germline CDR1 LGHDT, CDR2 YNNKEL (reference sequence). V lost 4 bases and J lost 4; bases outside the gene matches: 4. There are 14 residues in the CDR3.

V gene TRBV28 combines with J gene TRBJ1-1; D gene unclear. The CDR3 contains 14 residues. Trimming took off 6 bases at V and 3 bases at J, with 14 bases between the two ends. Germline loops: CDR1 MDHEN, CDR2 SYDVKM. This CDR3 reads CASRLSQEDTEAFF. The CDR3, as DNA: TGTGCCAGCAGATTGTCCCAAGAAGACACTGAAGCTTTCTTT.

J is TRBJ2-3 and V is TRBV29-1, with 8 bases fitting TRBD2. Per the germline V gene, CDR1 is SQVTM and CDR2 is ANQGSEA. This CDR3 spans 14 amino acids. V dropped 6 bases and J dropped 2; count of bases not matched to a gene: 7. CDR3 bases: TGCAGCGTGATTAGCGGGACCCCCACAGATACGCAGTATTTT. It translates to CSVISGTPTDTQYF.

Concerning this clone itself: One end of the junction does not line up with germline, which may come from a read error. This chain joins TRBV11-2 and TRBJ2-5; 13 bases are shared with TRBD2. CDR1 and CDR2 (germline): SGHAT, FQNNGV. This CDR3 has 13 amino acids. For the CDR3, the DNA is TGTGCCAGCAGCTTTCCGGGACTAGCGGGAACACACTTC. Encoded protein: CASSFPGLAGTHF.

The chain has TRBV12-3 or TRBV12-4 and TRBJ2-1; D is perhaps TRBD2 (5 bases). Trimming shortened V by 3 bases and J by 7 bases, and 10 bases separated the two germline ends. CDR3 length: 13 amino acids. The CDR3 region is CASSLAPGNEQFF. In DNA, the CDR3 is TGTGCCAGCAGTTTGGCGCCGGGGAATGAGCAGTTCTTC.

The chain has TRBV30 and TRBJ2-3; no reliable D call. This CDR3 has 12 amino acids. V lost 0 bases and J lost 2, with 3 bases in between. The V gene's germline CDR1 is GTSNPN and CDR2 SVGIG (reference sequence). Written as DNA, the CDR3 is TGTGCCTGGAGTGTTGACACAGATACGCAGTATTTT. This codes for CAWSVDTDTQYF.